The 27 T cell receptor beta chains presented below share a single source sample, sequenced in a study of patients and donors after allogeneic stem cell transplantation. TCRdb analysed the RT-PCR reads with MiXCR anew, one entry per CDR3 protein. The table records tens of thousands of distinct CDR3 sequences, about 48% of them present only once. Sequenced material: blood, either unsorted or a sorted T cell fraction (not recorded which). These TCRs come from a human donor who was either an allogeneic HSCT recipient or a stem cell or donor lymphocyte infusion donor (not recorded which). It is not recorded whose cells these are; they may come from a transplant donor.

J is TRBJ2-3 and V is TRBV7-2; no firm D call. V lost 0 bases to trimming and J lost 1 base, with 5 bases between them. The CDR3 length is 14 residues. Per germline, CDR1 SGHTA and CDR2 FQGNSA. The CDR3 DNA reads TGTGCCAGCAGCTTAGCGGGCCGCACAGATACGCAGTATTTT. Translated: CASSLAGRTDTQYF.

In its sample, this clonotype was seen a few times. CDR3: CASSVTYGGGSGNTIYF. The CDR3 nucleotides read TGTGCCAGCAGCGTAACGTATGGAGGGGGCTCTGGAAACACCATATATTTT. The genes are TRBV9 and TRBJ1-3; maybe TRBD1 (6 bases). Germline assignment: CDR1 SGDLS and CDR2 YYNGEE. The CDR3 totals 17 residues. Trimming took off 1 base at V and 0 bases at J, with 14 bases between the two ends.

This chain links TRBV2 with TRBJ1-1; D perhaps matches TRBD1 (6 bases). Between the trimmed V and J ends, which lost 2 bases and 5 bases, there was a span of 18 bases. Germline CDR1 and CDR2: SNHLY and FYNNEI. The CDR3 has 16 amino acids. The CDR3 DNA is TGTGCCAGCAGTGAAAGTGATATACAGGGCTTAACTGAAGCTTTCTTT. It encodes CASSESDIQGLTEAFF.

The genes are TRBV21-1 and TRBJ2-2; TRBD2 is taken as the D call from the table, unchecked against the DNA. TRBV21-1 is designated a pseudogene. The CDR3 is 15 residues long. CDR3 nucleotide sequence: TGTGCCAGCACTAGCGGGAGGGCCGTATCCGGGGAGCTGTTTTTT. Its protein product is CASTSGRAVSGELFF.

About this clonotype: Relative to the germline gene, one junction end is altered; a read error may explain this. The CDR3 reads CSARGLAGGGENIQYF. The CDR3 DNA reads TGCAGTGCGAGAGGACTAGCGGGAGGCGGTGAAAACATTCAGTACTTC. J is TRBJ2-4 and V is TRBV20-1; TRBD2 agrees at 14 bases. The CDR3 runs to 16 residues. In germline, CDR1 is DFQATT, CDR2 SNEGSKA (reference sequence).

This clonotype was seen just once. The chain couples TRBV15 to TRBJ2-1; 11 bases fit TRBD2. Germline lookup yields CDR1 LNHNV and CDR2 YYDKDF (reference sequence). V lost 0 bases and J lost 10; bases outside the gene matches: 8. This CDR3 is 16 amino acids long. The CDR3 spells CATSRESLAGVGEQFF. In DNA, the CDR3 is TGTGCCACCAGCAGAGAATCACTAGCGGGGGTGGGAGAGCAGTTCTTC.

The chain has TRBV7-2 and TRBJ1-2; 7 bases map to TRBD1. CDR3 size: 15 residues. CDR1 and CDR2 from the germline V gene are SGHTA and FQGNSA. The J segment lost 10 bases and the V segment lost 1 base, leaving 12 bases of the junction unmatched. CDR3 in amino acids: CASSLGDSYSGAYTF. The CDR3 nucleotides read TGTGCCAGCAGCTTAGGGGACAGCTATTCTGGTGCCTACACCTTC.

In its sample, this clonotype was seen a few times. This chain links TRBV6-6 with TRBJ1-5; 8 bases match TRBD1. Losses at the gene ends were 6 bases for V and 7 bases for J; bases not matched to a gene: 8. Germline V gene data show CDR1 as MNHNY and CDR2 as SVGAGI (reference sequence). The CDR3 spans 14 residues. The CDR3: CASRGGQGSQPQHF. CDR3 DNA: TGTGCCAGCAGGGGAGGACAGGGAAGCCAGCCCCAGCATTTT.

This rearrangement joins TRBV12-3 or TRBV12-4 to TRBJ1-1; D uncertain. The ends were cut back, 6 bases at V and 0 bases at J, with 11 bases in the middle. This CDR3 spans 14 amino acids. CDR3 sequence reads: CASSPPRLNTEAFF. As DNA, the CDR3 is TGTGCCAGCAGCCCCCCCAGGTTGAACACTGAAGCTTTCTTT.

The chain carries TRBV6-2 or TRBV6-3 and TRBJ1-6; D call uncertain. This CDR3 is built from 16 residues. The germline V gene encodes CDR1 MNHEY and CDR2 SVGEGT. The germline V and J ends were trimmed by 8 bases and 3 bases, with 17 bases remaining between them. The CDR3 here is CASCASGVLYNSPLHF. The CDR3 coding sequence is TGTGCCAGCTGCGCATCGGGAGTTCTCTATAATTCACCCCTCCACTTT.

The rearrangement joins TRBV4-3 to TRBJ2-6, with D unclear. V gave up 4 bases and J gave up 2 bases, with 6 bases separating them. CDR1 and CDR2 from the germline V gene are LGHNA and YSLEER. The CDR3 runs 14 residues. For the CDR3, the DNA is TGCGCCAGCAGCCCCAGGACTGGGGCCAACGTCCTGACTTTC. Residues: CASSPRTGANVLTF.

This chain uses TRBV7-9 with TRBJ1-5, with D perhaps TRBD1 (5 bases). Germline V lookup: CDR1 SEHNR, CDR2 FQNEAQ (reference sequence). The CDR3 covers 12 residues. V was pared by 10 bases and J by 7 bases, with 14 bases between. The CDR3 loop reads CATSRVGQPQHF. CDR3 DNA: TGTGCCACTTCCAGGGTAGGGCAGCCCCAGCATTTT.

Only a few counts were recorded for this clonotype. The CDR3 region has the DNA TGTGCCAGCAGTTTGGGGACAGGGGCTGAAGCTTTCTTT. The encoded protein is CASSLGTGAEAFF. The chain has TRBV12-3 or TRBV12-4 and TRBJ1-1; TRBD1 agrees at 10 bases. Losses at the gene ends were 3 bases for V and 6 bases for J; bases not matched to a gene: 1. This CDR3 region has 13 residues.

This clonotype was recorded a few times. V usage is TRBV12-3 or TRBV12-4 and J usage is TRBJ1-5; 8 bases fit TRBD1. The CDR3 has 17 amino acids. With 4 bases clipped from V and 1 base from J, the junction kept 9 bases outside the gene matches. The CDR3 spells CASSSWDRSRSNQPQHF. CDR3 sequence (DNA): TGTGCCAGCAGTTCCTGGGACAGGTCGAGGAGCAATCAGCCCCAGCATTTT.

The chain combines TRBV27 with TRBJ2-1; D unresolved. The V end was cut by 5 bases, the J end by 9 bases, with 17 bases between. Looked up from germline, CDR1 is MNHEY and CDR2 is SMNVEV (reference sequence). This CDR3 region has 14 residues. The CDR3 DNA is TGTGCCAGCAGTCCAGAGATACGAATCACTGAGCAGTTCTTC. Translation gives CASSPEIRITEQFF.

The V call is TRBV20-1, the J call TRBJ1-6; 7 nucleotides align to TRBD1. Germline assignment: CDR1 DFQATT and CDR2 SNEGSKA (reference sequence). CDR3 size: 14 residues. V was clipped by 6 bases and J by 7 bases; unmatched bases: 9. The CDR3: CSAPTGKLNSPLHF. The DNA of the CDR3 is TGCAGTGCACCGACAGGGAAATTGAATTCACCCCTCCACTTT.

This clonotype came up a few times. The J gene is TRBJ1-5, the V gene TRBV6-6; 8 bases align to TRBD1. The V gene end was trimmed by 6 bases and the J gene end by 7 bases; junction bases not matched to a gene: 8. The CDR3 spans 14 residues. Germline-derived CDR1 and CDR2 are MNHNY and SVGAGI (reference sequence). The CDR3 protein is CASRVGQVGQPQHF. The DNA of the CDR3 is TGTGCCAGCAGGGTGGGACAGGTTGGGCAGCCCCAGCATTTT.

The V call is TRBV28, the J call TRBJ1-6, with D unresolved. This CDR3 comprises 15 residues. Trimming shortened V by 6 bases and J by 0 bases, and 9 bases separated the two germline ends. Germline-derived CDR1 and CDR2 are MDHEN and SYDVKM. CDR3 sequence: CASRGGSSYNSPLHF. CDR3 nucleotides: TGTGCCAGCAGGGGAGGGAGCTCCTATAATTCACCCCTCCACTTT.

This rearrangement joins TRBV11-2 to TRBJ2-1, with D perhaps matching TRBD2 (6 bases). Trimming left V 3 bases short and J 6 bases short, with 12 bases between. Germline-derived CDR1 and CDR2 are SGHAT and FQNNGV. The CDR3 is 14 amino acids. The CDR3 is CASSFDTSRNEQFF. Here the CDR3 DNA reads TGTGCCAGCAGCTTTGACACTAGCCGCAATGAGCAGTTCTTC.

This clonotype came up a few times. CDR3 sequence: CASSLEDSRGYEKLFF. The CDR3, as DNA: TGCGCCAGCAGCTTGGAAGATAGCAGGGGATACGAAAAACTGTTTTTT. The V and J genes are TRBV5-1 and TRBJ1-4, with D tentatively TRBD1 (6 bases). CDR1 and CDR2 from the germline V gene are SGHRS and YFSETQ. Between the trimmed V and J ends, which lost 0 bases and 8 bases, there was a span of 17 bases. The CDR3 consists of 16 residues.

This clonotype has a handful of counts. The chain carries TRBV20-1 and TRBJ1-2; 7 bases align to TRBD1. In germline, CDR1 is DFQATT, CDR2 SNEGSKA (reference sequence). The CDR3 contains 13 residues. V lost 4 bases, J lost 8 bases, and 10 bases stayed unmatched. CDR3 sequence (DNA): TGCAGTGCTATTAGGGGGCTGATCGACGGCTACACCTTC. It codes for CSAIRGLIDGYTF.

The J gene is TRBJ1-1, the V gene TRBV29-1; no clear D. Germline V gives CDR1 SQVTM, CDR2 ANQGSEA. V was shortened by 4 bases and J by 3 bases, with 12 bases between the two germline ends. The CDR3 loop spans 13 amino acids. The DNA of the CDR3 is TGCAGCGTTGCTCTGGTGGATTACACTGAAGCTTTCTTT. This sequence encodes CSVALVDYTEAFF.

This clonotype was counted only a few times. V is TRBV20-1 and J is TRBJ1-5; D call uncertain. The V gene's germline CDR1 is DFQATT and CDR2 SNEGSKA (reference sequence). Trimming took off 6 bases at V and 3 bases at J, with 12 bases between the two ends. There are 13 residues in the CDR3. The DNA of the CDR3 is TGCAGTGCGTGGAGGGCTAACAATCAGCCCCAGCATTTT. This gives the protein CSAWRANNQPQHF.

The J gene is TRBJ1-6, the V gene TRBV7-8; D might be TRBD1 (5 bases). CDR3 size: 16 residues. Germline assignment: CDR1 SGHVS and CDR2 FQNEAQ. V dropped 1 base and J dropped 6 bases, with 13 bases sitting between them. The CDR3 sequence is CASSLVVGQGNSPLHF. The CDR3 bases are TGTGCCAGCAGCTTAGTAGTCGGGCAGGGTAATTCACCCCTCCACTTT.

The chain is built from TRBV12-3 or TRBV12-4 and TRBJ1-1; D call uncertain. The V end was cut by 5 bases, the J end by 12 bases, with 13 bases between. This CDR3 has 11 amino acids. This chain's CDR3 is CASSQDFKSFF. CDR3 bases: TGTGCCAGCAGTCAGGATTTCAAATCTTTCTTT.

This chain connects TRBV4-3 to TRBJ1-4, with unresolved D. From germline, CDR1 is LGHNA and CDR2 YSLEER. The CDR3 contains 15 residues. V lost 0 bases to trimming and J lost 7 bases, with 12 bases between them. The CDR3 region is CASSQDRGPFEKLFF. DNA of the CDR3: TGCGCCAGCAGCCAAGATAGAGGGCCTTTTGAAAAACTGTTTTTT.

V is TRBV20-1 and J is TRBJ1-2; 8 positions match TRBD1. CDR1 is DFQATT and CDR2 is SNEGSKA in the germline V gene (reference sequence). This CDR3 contains 12 residues. J was trimmed by 8 bases and V by 6 bases; bases with no gene match: 8. DNA for the CDR3: TGCAGTGCCGGGCAGGGGGCGGACGGCTACACCTTC. This translates into CSAGQGADGYTF.